This section outlines one T cell receptor beta chain sequence together with its context. The V and J ends lost 3 bases and 5 bases respectively, with 13 bases between them. This CDR3 comprises 14 residues. Germline lookup yields CDR1 MRHNA and CDR2 SNTAGT. Original methodology: Using reference gene primer amplification, nucleated cell counts were estimated. Assay used: immunoSEQ multiplex PCR; TCRdb lists only in-frame clones, some missing. V, J and clone size were drawn from that table, and D and trimming were deduced from the DNA. The repertoire holds some 170,000 clones, with around 85% as singletons. The sample belongs to a study of blood T cell repertoires in COVID-19.

The receptor was derived from a man aged 35-49 years who had recovered from COVID-19. The sample was PBMCs or T cells enriched from blood (not recorded which). This chain uses TRBV6-4 with TRBJ1-1, with D perhaps TRBD1 (5 bases). In DNA form, the CDR3 reads TGTGCCAGCAGTGAAAGTGCAGGGAAGACTGAAGCTTTCTTT. Translating it yields CASSESAGKTEAFF.